Listed here are 23 T cell receptor beta chains from one sample, sequenced in a study of T cell clonality in common variable immunodeficiency. Study-level findings and limits: In common variable immunodeficiency, TCR beta chains reportedly carried fewer deletions and N-nucleotide insertions.

Their antigens remain unidentified. The protocol was immunoSEQ multiplex PCR, while the TCRdb copy is restricted to in-frame clones and leaves out a portion. The sample includes roughly 33,000 clones, none of them occurring once. The sample consisted of peripheral blood mononuclear cells. These receptors were collected from a human donor with common variable immunodeficiency.

This clone was recorded a few times. The CDR3 spells CAWEAGTSGSYEQYF. The sequenced part of the CDR3 DNA is TGTGCCTGGGAAGCCGGGACTAGCGGGTCCTACGAG. V is TRBV30 and J is TRBJ2-7, with TRBD2 identical over 12 bases. The CDR3 extends 3 residues past the end of the read, so its final part is completed from the germline J gene. The V gene end was trimmed by 5 bases and the J gene end by 1 base; junction bases not matched to a gene: 6. Per germline, CDR1 GTSNPN and CDR2 SVGIG (reference sequence). The CDR3 extends over 15 amino acids.

This clone was detected a few times. The CDR3 is CASSIGTGLIGNQPQHF. The part of the CDR3 DNA that was read is TGTGCCAGTAGTATAGGGACAGGGCTAATAGGCAATCAGCCC. The gene calls are TRBV19 and TRBJ1-5, with 8 bases matching TRBD1. The sequenced fragment ends 3 residues before the CDR3 boundary, so the rest is inferred from the germline J gene. This CDR3 has 17 residues. J gave up 2 bases and V 1 base, and 7 bases lay outside the gene matches. In germline, CDR1 is LNHDA, CDR2 SQIVND (reference sequence).

This clone was counted at least ten times. Read sequence stops 3 residues before the CDR3 end, and the germline J gene provides the missing end. V and J are TRBV19 and TRBJ2-2, with 10 bases lining up with TRBD2. Germline CDR1 is LNHDA and CDR2 is SQIVND (reference sequence). Losses at the gene ends were 1 base for V and 4 bases for J; bases not matched to a gene: 0. This CDR3 is 15 amino acids long. CDR3 protein: CASSIVAGGTGELFF. The part of the CDR3 DNA that was read is TGTGCCAGTAGTATAGTAGCGGGAGGCACCGGGGAG.

This clone was counted a few times. The read terminates 3 residues ahead of where the CDR3 ends, so the germline J gene completes it. The rearrangement links TRBV29-1 to TRBJ2-3, with TRBD2 matching over 10 bases. V lost 0 bases, J lost 1 base, and 10 bases stayed unmatched. Looked up from germline, CDR1 is SQVTM and CDR2 is ANQGSEA. This CDR3 comprises 18 residues. CDR3 sequence reads: CSVEEALGTSGGTDTQYF. CDR3 bases read: TGCAGCGTTGAAGAAGCATTGGGTACTAGCGGGGGCACAGATACG.

This clone was found many times. The CDR3 end lies 3 residues beyond the end of the read and is filled in from the germline J gene. The V and J genes are TRBV20-1 and TRBJ2-7; 7 positions agree with TRBD1. Germline V CDR1 and CDR2: DFQATT, SNEGSKA (reference sequence). This CDR3 spans 14 amino acids. Unmatched junction bases numbered 8, after V lost 0 bases and J lost 6 bases. The CDR3 is CSAREQGQGPEQYF. The CDR3 DNA, read in part, is TGCAGTGCTAGAGAACAGGGGCAGGGACCCGAG.

This clone was found a few times. The CDR3 is cut off 3 residues early in the read; its end comes from the germline J gene. The chain employs TRBV6-1 and TRBJ1-6, with D unclear. CDR3 length: 15 amino acids. The V end lost 0 bases, the J end lost 11 bases, and 14 bases lay between the germline ends. Germline-derived CDR1 and CDR2 are MNHNS and SASEGT. CDR3 sequence reads: CASSEANVHAAPLHF. CDR3 DNA, as far as it was read: TGTGCCAGCAGTGAAGCAAATGTCCATGCGGCACCC.

Concerning this clone itself: The CDR3 is cut off 3 residues early in the read; its end comes from the germline J gene. The chain recombines TRBV2 with TRBJ2-1, with 7 bases lining up with TRBD1. The germline V gene encodes CDR1 SNHLY and CDR2 FYNNEI. This CDR3 region has 14 residues. V was clipped by 8 bases and J by 5 bases; unmatched bases: 9. The CDR3 here is CASGPQGVDNEQFF. Partial CDR3 DNA: TGTGCCAGCGGGCCCCAGGGGGTAGACAATGAG.

This clone came up many times. Read sequence stops 3 residues before the CDR3 end, and the germline J gene provides the missing end. V usage is TRBV3-1 (or the pseudogene TRBV3-2) and J usage is TRBJ1-4; maybe TRBD1 (6 bases). This CDR3 has 13 amino acids. V lost 7 bases to trimming and J lost 3 bases, with 9 bases between them. Germline values: CDR1 LGHDT, CDR2 YNNKEL (reference sequence). This CDR3 is CASTGGSNEKLFF. The sequenced part of the CDR3 DNA is TGTGCCAGCACGGGGGGCTCTAATGAAAAA.

This clone was seen more than once but under ten times. The read halts 3 residues ahead of the CDR3 end, with the missing end drawn from the germline J gene. The rearrangement uses TRBV19 and TRBJ1-4, with TRBD1 matching 7 bases. The CDR3 consists of 15 residues. Trimming removed 8 bases from V and 0 bases from J; junction bases left unmatched: 6. Looked up from germline, CDR1 is LNHDA and CDR2 is SQIVND (reference sequence). This chain's CDR3 is CASRGGRATNEKLFF. Incomplete CDR3 DNA: TGTGCCAGTCGAGGGGGCCGGGCAACTAATGAAAAA.

In this sample, this clone turned up many times. The sequenced fragment ends 3 residues before the CDR3 boundary, so the rest is inferred from the germline J gene. The chain uses TRBV5-1 and TRBJ2-1; D remains ambiguous. V shed 4 bases and J shed 3 bases, with 11 bases lying between them. The CDR3 spans 14 residues. CDR1 SGHRS and CDR2 YFSETQ come from the germline V gene. The part of the CDR3 DNA that was read is TGCGCCAGCAGCCCCTTAGAGAACTACAATGAG. Protein: CASSPLENYNE. The full-length CDR3 reads as CASSPLENYNEQFF.

A remark on this clone: The CDR3 extends 3 residues past the end of the read, so its final part is completed from the germline J gene. This chain joins TRBV7-2 and TRBJ1-2, with 10 positions matching TRBD1. The CDR3 is 14 residues long. CDR1 is SGHTA and CDR2 is FQGNSA in the germline V gene. Losses at the gene ends were 4 bases for V and 6 bases for J; bases not matched to a gene: 5. CDR3 bases read: TGTGCCAGCAGCTCGCGGACAGGGGGGGATGGC. It translates to CASSSRTGGDG. The complete CDR3 sequence is CASSSRTGGDGYTF.

For this clone: The read stops 3 residues short of the end of the CDR3; the missing end is completed from the germline J gene. The rearrangement uses TRBV19 and TRBJ1-3, with D possibly matching TRBD1 (5 bases). With 5 bases removed from V and 0 bases from J, the gap between germline ends came to 11 bases. The CDR3 loop spans 15 amino acids. The V gene's germline CDR1 is LNHDA and CDR2 SQIVND (reference sequence). The sequenced part of the CDR3 DNA is TGTGCCAGTAGTCCTTCAGGGTCCTCTGGAAACACC. It yields the protein CASSPSGSSGNT. The entire CDR3 protein is CASSPSGSSGNTIYF.

This clone turned up a few times. Sequencing ends 3 residues short of the CDR3 end; the germline J gene provides the rest. The chain uses TRBV30 and TRBJ2-3; the D gene is possibly TRBD1 (6 bases). Germline V gene sequence: CDR1 GTSNPN, CDR2 SVGIG (reference sequence). V lost 1 base to trimming and J lost 0 bases, with 8 bases between them. The CDR3 runs 14 residues. CDR3 residues: CAWSAGQSTDTQYF. CDR3 DNA, as far as it was read: TGTGCCTGGAGTGCGGGACAAAGCACAGATACG. Based on the CDR3 plus reference TRBV30 and TRBJ2-3, the full variable domain is SQTIHQWPATLVQPVGSPLSLECTVEGTSNPNLYWYRQAAGRGLQLLFYSVGIGQISSEVPQNLSASRPQDRQFILSSKKLLLSDSGFYLCAWSAGQSTDTQYFGPGTRLTVL.

Of note for this clone: The read finishes 3 residues shy of the CDR3 end, and the germline J gene is used to complete it. This chain links TRBV6-1 with TRBJ2-7, with 7 bases fitting TRBD1. The V gene end was trimmed by 4 bases and the J gene end by 2 bases; junction bases not matched to a gene: 5. CDR1 and CDR2 from the germline V gene are MNHNS and SASEGT. This CDR3 has 14 residues. Partial CDR3 DNA: TGTGCCAGCAGTGCAGACAGGGTAGCCTACGAG. Residues: CASSADRVAYE. The complete CDR3 sequence is CASSADRVAYEQYF.

This clone is medium-sized. Read data end 3 residues before the CDR3 end; the end is taken from the germline J gene. This chain joins TRBV15 and TRBJ1-2; D is possibly TRBD1 (5 bases). The V gene's germline CDR1 is LNHNV and CDR2 YYDKDF (reference sequence). Deletions cut 0 bases from V and 3 bases from J, with 11 bases between. The CDR3 length is 15 residues. The CDR3: CATSRESSGDYGYTF. CDR3 DNA (partial): TGTGCCACCAGCAGAGAATCCTCGGGGGACTATGGC.

With respect to this clone: The read falls 3 residues short of the CDR3 end, and the missing part is taken from the germline J gene. This sequence joins TRBV19 and TRBJ1-5; weak D call: TRBD1 (5 bases). There are 13 residues in the CDR3. Trimming removed 9 bases from V and 2 bases from J, with 11 bases in between. Germline V lookup: CDR1 LNHDA, CDR2 SQIVND (reference sequence). CDR3 DNA, as far as it was read: TGTGCCAGCAGGGTTCTGGGCAATCAGCCC. Residues: CASRVLGNQP. The full CDR3 protein is CASRVLGNQPQHF.

This clone was detected only a few times. The sequenced fragment ends 3 residues before the CDR3 boundary, so the rest is inferred from the germline J gene. The chain joins TRBV30 to TRBJ1-5; TRBD1 is a possible D gene (6 bases). This CDR3 spans 16 amino acids. The germline V and J ends were trimmed by 3 bases and 2 bases, with 17 bases remaining between them. From germline, CDR1 is GTSNPN and CDR2 SVGIG (reference sequence). This CDR3 reads CAWSGGGGWGNQPQHF. The sequenced part of the CDR3 DNA is TGTGCCTGGAGCGGGGGCGGGGGTTGGGGCAATCAGCCC.

Points on this clone: The CDR3 extends 3 residues past the end of the read, so its final part is completed from the germline J gene. The chain joins TRBV6-2 or TRBV6-3 to TRBJ2-5, with TRBD1 as a possible D gene (5 bases). The length of the CDR3 is 16 residues. The germline V gene has CDR1 MNHEY and CDR2 SVGEGT. V was trimmed by 6 bases and J by 4 bases, leaving 21 bases between them. Here the CDR3 reads CASSPLTEPLGETQYF. The part of the CDR3 DNA that was read is TGTGCCAGCAGCCCCCTGACAGAACCCCTCGGAGAGACC.

This clone came up many times. Coverage ceases 3 residues before the CDR3 finishes, and the germline J gene fills in the end. The chain couples TRBV10-3 to TRBJ2-1, with TRBD2 matching 7 bases. Germline CDR1 reads ENHRY; CDR2 reads SYGVKD. V shed 6 bases, J shed 7 bases, and the junction held 12 bases outside the gene matches. The CDR3 is 15 amino acids. The CDR3 protein is CAIRDTSDGGNEQFF. The part of the CDR3 DNA that was read is TGTGCCATCAGGGACACTAGCGACGGAGGGAATGAG.

This clone was counted ten times or more. The read halts 3 residues ahead of the CDR3 end, with the missing end drawn from the germline J gene. The rearrangement joins TRBV20-1 to TRBJ2-3; 12 bases are a match to TRBD2. This CDR3 spans 16 amino acids. The germline V gene encodes CDR1 DFQATT and CDR2 SNEGSKA (reference sequence). V lost 3 bases, J lost 2 bases, and 6 bases stayed unmatched. The CDR3 DNA, read in part, is TGCAGTGCTAGCATGACTAGCGGGGGCCTCACAGATACG. Translated: CSASMTSGGLTDT. The entire CDR3 is CSASMTSGGLTDTQYF.

This clone counts as medium-sized. The CDR3 is cut off 3 residues early in the read; its end comes from the germline J gene. This rearrangement joins TRBV12-3 or TRBV12-4 to TRBJ1-1, with D perhaps matching TRBD1 (5 bases). This CDR3 spans 15 amino acids. Deletions cut 5 bases from V and 7 bases from J, with 20 bases between. CDR3 bases read: TGTGCCAGCAGTGGACCGGGACTCGGTTGGGGTGAA. Translated, it gives CASSGPGLGWGE. The full CDR3 is CASSGPGLGWGEAFF.

This clone has a handful of counts. The CDR3 extends 3 residues past the end of the read, so its final part is completed from the germline J gene. V and J are TRBV2 and TRBJ2-7, with D possibly being TRBD1 (5 bases). The germline CDR1 and CDR2 sequences are SNHLY and FYNNEI. Trimming took 4 bases from V and 5 from J, leaving 9 bases between them. The CDR3 loop spans 12 amino acids. CDR3 protein: CASSGQSHEQYF. The sequenced CDR3 bases are TGTGCCAGCAGTGGACAGTCCCACGAG.

This clone occurred many times. Read data end 3 residues before the CDR3 end; the end is taken from the germline J gene. This chain joins TRBV29-1 and TRBJ2-1; weak D call: TRBD1 (7 bases). The CDR3 is 13 residues long. Trimming took off 6 bases at V and 4 bases at J, with 13 bases between the two ends. CDR1 and CDR2 (germline): SQVTM, ANQGSEA. CDR3 bases read: TGCAGCGTAACAGGGGAGGTGTACAATGAG. This translates into CSVTGEVYNE. The entire CDR3 is CSVTGEVYNEQFF.